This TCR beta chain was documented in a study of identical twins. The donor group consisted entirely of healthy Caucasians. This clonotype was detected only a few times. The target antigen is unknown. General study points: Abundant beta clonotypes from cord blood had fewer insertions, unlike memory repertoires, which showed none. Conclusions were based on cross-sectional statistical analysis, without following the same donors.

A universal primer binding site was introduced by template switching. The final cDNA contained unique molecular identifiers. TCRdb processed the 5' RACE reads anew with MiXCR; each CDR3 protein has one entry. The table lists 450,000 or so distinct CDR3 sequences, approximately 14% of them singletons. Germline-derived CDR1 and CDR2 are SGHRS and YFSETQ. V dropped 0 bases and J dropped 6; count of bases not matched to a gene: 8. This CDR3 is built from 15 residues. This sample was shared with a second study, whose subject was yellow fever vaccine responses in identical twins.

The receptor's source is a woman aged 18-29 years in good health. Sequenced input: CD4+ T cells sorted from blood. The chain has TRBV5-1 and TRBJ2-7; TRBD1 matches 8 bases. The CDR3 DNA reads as TGCGCCAGCAGCTTGGCCGGACAGGGCAATGGCGAGCAGTACTTC. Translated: CASSLAGQGNGEQYF. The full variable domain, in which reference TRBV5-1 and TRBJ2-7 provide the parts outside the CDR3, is KAGVTQTPRYLIKTRGQQVTLSCSPISGHRSVSWYQQTPGQGLQFLFEYFSETQRNKGNFPGRFSGRQFSNSRSEMNVSTLELGDSALYLCASSLAGQGNGEQYFGPGTRLTVT.